These 2 T cell receptor beta chains came from one sample sequenced in a study of blood T cell repertoires in COVID-19. The protocol was immunoSEQ multiplex PCR, while the TCRdb copy is restricted to in-frame clones and leaves out a portion. The profile shows about 150,000 clones, about 80% of them singletons. Sequenced: peripheral blood. Source of these receptors: a man between 60 and 70 years old with acute or convalescent COVID-19.

This rearrangement joins TRBV6-5 to TRBJ2-1; TRBD2 aligns across 11 bases. The CDR3 spans 15 residues. Germline CDR1 and CDR2: MNHEY and SVGAGI. J gave up 7 bases and V 6 bases, and 8 bases lay outside the gene matches. The CDR3 coding sequence is TGTGCCAGCAGCAAGACTAGCGGGATCCTGAATGAGCAGTTCTTC. Its translation is CASSKTSGILNEQFF.

The chain recombines TRBV7-6 with TRBJ1-3; D is perhaps TRBD1 (6 bases). This CDR3 region has 16 residues. V lost 1 base to trimming and J lost 4 bases, with 14 bases between them. Looked up from germline, CDR1 is SGHVS and CDR2 is FNYEAQ. The CDR3 here is CASSLGPTGSGNTIYF. DNA of the CDR3: TGTGCCAGCAGCTTAGGGCCAACAGGGTCAGGAAACACCATATATTTT.